Below are 17 T cell receptor beta chains sequenced from a single sample in a study of cytomegalovirus exposure and HLA in healthy donors. The PCR was carried out with 60 Vbeta primers and 13 Jbeta primers. Some clones are missing from TCRdb's copy, which holds only in-frame ones; the method was immunoSEQ multiplex PCR. This sample yields about 180,000 clones, of which just over 75% are seen a single time; about 1.5% belongs to the top ten. The specimen was PBMCs. These receptors were obtained from a woman under 40 in good health and CMV-seropositive.

The chain uses TRBV5-6 and TRBJ1-3; D remains unclear. Germline V gene sequence: CDR1 SGHDT, CDR2 YYEEEE. V shed 2 bases and J shed 0 bases, with 9 bases lying between them. CDR3 size: 15 residues. DNA of the CDR3: TGTGCCAGCAGCTTCGACTCCTACTCTGGAAACACCATATATTTT. Translation: CASSFDSYSGNTIYF.

This chain connects TRBV30 to TRBJ1-2, with 9 bases fitting TRBD1. The CDR3 has 14 residues. V lost 4 bases and J lost 4; bases outside the gene matches: 7. Germline CDR1 and CDR2: GTSNPN and SVGIG (reference sequence). The CDR3 loop reads CAWKGQGATYGYTF. In DNA form, the CDR3 reads TGTGCCTGGAAGGGACAGGGTGCGACCTATGGCTACACCTTC.

This chain joins TRBV6-5 and TRBJ1-2, with D possibly being TRBD1 (5 bases). The germline CDR1 and CDR2 sequences are MNHEY and SVGAGI. This CDR3 has 15 amino acids. Trimming left V 10 bases short and J 5 bases short, with 23 bases between. DNA of the CDR3: TGTGCCACCCAACGGACACCCCGTGGTGGGTATGGCTACACCTTC. Protein: CATQRTPRGGYGYTF.

The chain carries TRBV9 and TRBJ1-1; D is ambiguous. Germline CDR1 SGDLS, CDR2 YYNGEE. CDR3 size: 14 residues. The V and J ends lost 4 bases and 8 bases respectively, with 18 bases between them. As DNA, the CDR3 is TGTGCCAGCAGCCCAACAAACGTCGGGGAAGAAGCTTTCTTT. It yields the protein CASSPTNVGEEAFF.

This chain connects TRBV13 to TRBJ2-3; no clear D. V was shortened by 5 bases and J by 0 bases, with 9 bases between the two germline ends. CDR3 length: 14 residues. CDR1 PRHDT and CDR2 FYEKMQ come from the germline V gene (reference sequence). Here the CDR3 reads CASSPQISTDTQYF. CDR3 DNA sequence: TGTGCCAGCAGCCCCCAAATTAGCACAGATACGCAGTATTTT.

This clone was seen a handful of times. CDR3 in DNA: TGTGCCAGCAGTGAACAGACTTTAAGCGGCTACACCTTC. It specifies CASSEQTLSGYTF. The V and J genes are TRBV6-1 and TRBJ1-2; D is uncertain. Trimming removed 2 bases from V and 8 bases from J, with 12 bases in between. CDR3 length: 13 amino acids. Germline V gene data show CDR1 as MNHNS and CDR2 as SASEGT.

The chain uses TRBV2 and TRBJ2-6; D is perhaps TRBD1 (6 bases). This CDR3 region has 20 residues. Germline CDR1 and CDR2: SNHLY and FYNNEI. The germline V and J ends were trimmed by 0 bases and 0 bases, with 18 bases remaining between them. The CDR3 spells CASSEARGMRVFSGANVLTF. The DNA for the CDR3 is TGTGCCAGCAGTGAAGCGAGGGGGATGAGGGTTTTCTCTGGGGCCAACGTCCTGACTTTC. The variable domain in full, completed from reference TRBV2 and TRBJ2-6, reads EPEVTQTPSHQVTQMGQEVILRCVPISNHLYFYWYRQILGQKVEFLVSFYNNEISEKSEIFDDQFSVERPDGSNFTLKIRSTKLEDSAMYFCASSEARGMRVFSGANVLTFGAGSRLTVL.

The V gene is TRBV7-2, the J gene TRBJ1-2; D gene uncertain. CDR3 length: 12 amino acids. Germline CDR1 SGHTA, CDR2 FQGNSA. Trimming cost V 2 bases and J 7 bases, with 8 bases left between them. The CDR3 protein is CASSLPGIGYTF. CDR3 in DNA: TGTGCCAGCAGCTTACCGGGGATTGGCTACACCTTC.

The V call is TRBV9, the J call TRBJ2-1, with 11 nucleotides matching TRBD1. J was trimmed by 5 bases and V by 5 bases; bases with no gene match: 3. Germline CDR1 is SGDLS and CDR2 is YYNGEE. The CDR3 spans 14 residues. The CDR3 DNA follows: TGTGCCAGCAGGGGACAGGGGGGAAACAATGAGCAGTTCTTC. Its translation: CASRGQGGNNEQFF.

This clone was detected only once. The V and J genes are TRBV15 and TRBJ1-3; unclear D gene. Trimming cost V 6 bases and J 0 bases, with 9 bases left between them. The CDR3 length is 14 residues. CDR1 is LNHNV and CDR2 is YYDKDF in the germline V gene (reference sequence). The CDR3: CATRLGLSGNTIYF. The CDR3 bases are TGTGCCACCAGGCTTGGCCTCTCTGGAAACACCATATATTTT.

The rearrangement joins TRBV7-2 to TRBJ2-4; TRBD1 matches 8 bases. This CDR3 comprises 14 residues. J was trimmed by 5 bases and V by 5 bases; bases with no gene match: 5. Germline CDR1 reads SGHTA; CDR2 reads FQGNSA. CDR3 sequence reads: CASSPTGGQNIQYF. The CDR3 region has the DNA TGTGCCAGCAGCCCTACAGGGGGTCAAAACATTCAGTACTTC.

The chain combines TRBV30 with TRBJ1-5, with D perhaps matching TRBD1 (6 bases). Between the trimmed V and J ends, which lost 3 bases and 3 bases, there was a span of 9 bases. Germline CDR1 reads GTSNPN; CDR2 reads SVGIG (reference sequence). The CDR3 totals 13 residues. CDR3 amino acids: CAWRDSINQPQHF. As DNA, the CDR3 is TGTGCCTGGAGGGACAGCATCAATCAGCCCCAGCATTTT.

The V and J genes are TRBV29-1 and TRBJ2-1; 11 bases are a match to TRBD1. Germline V gene sequence: CDR1 SQVTM, CDR2 ANQGSEA. The CDR3 totals 15 residues. J was trimmed by 7 bases and V by 7 bases; bases with no gene match: 12. Written as DNA, the CDR3 is TGCAGCGCTAGGACAGGGGGCGTATCGGATAATGAGCAGTTCTTC. It specifies CSARTGGVSDNEQFF.

The chain carries TRBV7-7 and TRBJ2-5, with TRBD2 matching over 12 bases. The V gene's germline CDR1 is SSHAT and CDR2 FNYEAQ (reference sequence). CDR3 length: 17 amino acids. The trim removed 6 bases at V and 4 bases at J, leaving 12 bases unmatched. CDR3 nucleotide sequence: TGTGCCAGCAGTTCAGACCCTAGCGGGAGGGTTGGAGAGACCCAGTACTTC. Amino acids: CASSSDPSGRVGETQYF. The full variable domain, with the rest looked up from reference TRBV7-7 and TRBJ2-5, is GAGVSQSPRYKVTKRGQDVTLRCDPISSHATLYWYQQALGQGPEFLTYFNYEAQPDKSGLPSDRFSAERPEGSISTLTIQRTEQRDSAMYRCASSSDPSGRVGETQYFGPGTRLLVL.

This clone turned up a few times. V and J are TRBV6-5 and TRBJ1-1; 8 bases fit TRBD1. Germline V gene lookup returns CDR1 MNHEY and CDR2 SVGAGI. Unmatched junction bases numbered 3, after V lost 2 bases and J lost 1 base. The CDR3 is 15 residues long. CDR3 bases: TGTGCCAGCAGTTACGCAGGGGGCAGGAACACTGAAGCTTTCTTT. Amino acids: CASSYAGGRNTEAFF.

This chain connects TRBV2 to TRBJ1-5; a weak D match, TRBD1 (5 bases). Germline V gene sequence: CDR1 SNHLY, CDR2 FYNNEI. Trimming removed 8 bases from V and 6 bases from J, with 17 bases in between. The CDR3 is 14 residues long. Written as DNA, the CDR3 is TGTGCCAGCTGGAGGGGCAGGGCAAGTCAGCCCCAGCATTTT. Its protein product is CASWRGRASQPQHF.

The chain is built from TRBV9 and TRBJ2-3; the match to TRBD1 covers 7 bases. CDR3 size: 15 residues. Germline assignment: CDR1 SGDLS and CDR2 YYNGEE. V lost 3 bases, J lost 5 bases, and 9 bases stayed unmatched. The CDR3 reads CASSAWTGGGDTQYF. The CDR3 DNA follows: TGTGCCAGCAGCGCATGGACAGGCGGAGGAGATACGCAGTATTTT.